Listed below are T cell receptor beta chains from one sample, sequenced in a study of blood T cell repertoires in COVID-19. The repertoire was sequenced with immunoSEQ multiplex PCR; TCRdb's copy has only in-frame clones and lacks some. Here the sample spans 95,000 to 110,000 clones, over 80% being singletons. The sequenced material came from peripheral blood. Receptor source: a man between 45 and 60 years old with acute or convalescent COVID-19. Each CDR3 is given with its conserved first and last residue. D genes are given only for firm matches. The size of a clone is reported for some rows only, either as once, few or many, or as a class for expanded clones.

size	V	J	D	length	DNA	CDR3
.	TRBV28	TRBJ2-7	.	12	TGTGCGAGCCCGGACTACCGAGGACCGCAGTACTTC	CASPDYRGPQYF
.	TRBV28	TRBJ2-1	.	15	TGTGCCAGCACCCGCCGGGACAAGTCCTACAATGAGCAGTTCTTC	CASTRRDKSYNEQFF
few	TRBV5-1	TRBJ2-7	.	14	TGCGCCAGCAGCTTAGTCAGCGATTCATACGAGCAGTACTTC	CASSLVSDSYEQYF
.	TRBV5-1	TRBJ2-1	TRBD2	14	TGCGCCAGCAGCTTACAAGCGGGAGACAATGAGCAGTTCTTC	CASSLQAGDNEQFF
.	TRBV27	TRBJ2-1	TRBD2	15	TGTGCCAGCAGTTTGCTGACTAGCGGGATCCATGAGCAGTTCTTC	CASSLLTSGIHEQFF
.	TRBV3-1/TRBV3-2	TRBJ2-1	TRBD2	17	TGTGCCAGCAGCAGCCCCGGTAGCGGGAGGTCCTACAATGAGCAGTTCTTC	CASSSPGSGRSYNEQFF
.	TRBV19	TRBJ2-6	.	15	TGTGCCAGTAGTCCGACAGGACCAGGGGCCAACGTCCTGACTTTC	CASSPTGPGANVLTF
.	TRBV6-2/TRBV6-3	TRBJ2-3	.	17	TGTGCCAGCAGTTACTCAAGAAAGGGAGGCCCTCCAGATACGCAGTATTTT	CASSYSRKGGPPDTQYF
once	TRBV5-4	TRBJ2-7	.	14	TGTGCCAGCAGCTTGGGACTTACCGACTACGAGCAGTACTTC	CASSLGLTDYEQYF
.	TRBV24-1	TRBJ2-7	.	13	TGTGCCACCATGGCAGAAAGCTCCTACGAGCAGTACTTC	CATMAESSYEQYF
.	TRBV29-1	TRBJ1-1	.	13	TGCAGCGTGATACAGGGCTACGCCGCTGAAGCTTTCTTT	CSVIQGYAAEAFF
.	TRBV27	TRBJ1-5	.	15	TGTGCCAGCAGTTTATTCCGGGGGGGCAATCAGCCCCAGCATTTT	CASSLFRGGNQPQHF
once	TRBV12-3/TRBV12-4	TRBJ2-3	.	12	TGTGCCAGCAAAGGAGGTGGGGATACGCAGTATTTT	CASKGGGDTQYF
.	TRBV6-5	TRBJ2-7	TRBD1	13	TGTGCCAGCAAGGACAGGGTCCCCTACGAGCAGTACTTC	CASKDRVPYEQYF
.	TRBV7-8	TRBJ2-1	.	14	TGTGCCAGCAGCTTAGTATCGGGCTACAATGAGCAGTTCTTC	CASSLVSGYNEQFF
few	TRBV19	TRBJ2-3	TRBD2	15	TGTGCCACCTCGACTAGACGGGAGGTCACAGATACGCAGTATTTT	CATSTRREVTDTQYF
.	TRBV6-5	TRBJ1-4	TRBD1	14	TGTGCCAGCAGTTTAGGGGGCGCGGGTGAAAAACTGTTTTTT	CASSLGGAGEKLFF
.	TRBV5-4	TRBJ2-1	TRBD2	16	TGTGCCAGCAGCTTGAAGAGACTAGCGGCGTACAATGAGCAGTTCTTC	CASSLKRLAAYNEQFF
.	TRBV10-3	TRBJ1-2	.	13	TGTGCCATCAGTGAGGACGTGGGAGAAGGCTACACCTTC	CAISEDVGEGYTF
.	TRBV10-3	TRBJ2-3	TRBD2	14	TGTGCCATTCGACTAGCGGGGGGCACAGATACGCAGTATTTT	CAIRLAGGTDTQYF
.	TRBV5-1	TRBJ2-3	.	14	TGCGCCAGCAGCTTGGGAGGCAGCACAGATACGCAGTATTTT	CASSLGGSTDTQYF
.	TRBV5-1	TRBJ2-1	.	14	TGCGCCAGCAGCTTGGGGGACAAGTACAATGAGCAGTTCTTC	CASSLGDKYNEQFF
.	TRBV28	TRBJ2-2	TRBD1	15	TGTGCCAGCAGTTTTCGAGACAGGGGCACCGGGGAGCTGTTTTTT	CASSFRDRGTGELFF
.	TRBV5-4	TRBJ2-3	TRBD2	15	TGTGCCAGCAGCGGGACTAGCGGGAGGTCGGATACGCAGTATTTT	CASSGTSGRSDTQYF
.	TRBV3-1/TRBV3-2	TRBJ2-7	TRBD1	14	TGTGCCAGCAGCCAGGTGCAGGGGGCCCACGAGCAGTACTTC	CASSQVQGAHEQYF
.	TRBV12-3/TRBV12-4	TRBJ1-2	.	13	TGTGCCAGCAGTTTGGTGGGAGCTTATGGCTACACCTTC	CASSLVGAYGYTF
.	TRBV7-9	TRBJ2-1	.	13	TGTGCCAGCAGCTCGGACAGACACAATGAGCAGTTCTTC	CASSSDRHNEQFF
.	TRBV25-1	TRBJ2-7	.	13	TGTGCCAGCAGTGATAGCCAGCGCTACGAGCAGTACTTC	CASSDSQRYEQYF
.	TRBV4-2	TRBJ1-2	TRBD1	16	TGTGCCAGCAGCCAAGACACAGGGGGCGCATCCTATGGCTACACCTTC	CASSQDTGGASYGYTF
.	TRBV12-5	TRBJ2-5	TRBD2	14	TGTGCTAGTGGTTTAAGGGCGGGAGGAGGGACCCAGTACTTC	CASGLRAGGGTQYF
few	TRBV3-1/TRBV3-2	TRBJ1-1	.	15	TGTGCCAGCAGCCAAGCGCAGAGCGGTGACACTGAAGCTTTCTTT	CASSQAQSGDTEAFF
.	TRBV28	TRBJ2-2	TRBD2	16	TGTGCCAGCAGTGGGATCGGGACTAGCGTCACCGGGGAGCTGTTTTTT	CASSGIGTSVTGELFF
once	TRBV18	TRBJ2-1	TRBD2	15	TGTGCCAGCTCACCATCGGGACTAGCGGGAGTTGAGCAGTTCTTC	CASSPSGLAGVEQFF
.	TRBV15	TRBJ1-2	.	13	TGTGCCACCAGCAGAGATCAGGGTACGGGCTACACCTTC	CATSRDQGTGYTF
.	TRBV28	TRBJ1-6	.	14	TGTGCCAGCAGTTTTTCAGTTCCGGGGACACCCCTCCACTTT	CASSFSVPGTPLHF
.	TRBV7-7	TRBJ2-7	.	19	TGTGCCAGCAGCCGAGCTTACTCTAGGAGCAGGGGTCATGCCTACGAGCAGTACTTC	CASSRAYSRSRGHAYEQYF
.	TRBV28	TRBJ2-1	TRBD1	15	TGTGCCAGCAGTTTATCAGGGGGCGGGTACAATGAGCAGTTCTTC	CASSLSGGGYNEQFF
.	TRBV18	TRBJ2-1	TRBD2	16	TGTGCCAGTATGGCAGTTCTAGCGGGTCTATACAATGAGCAGTTCTTC	CASMAVLAGLYNEQFF
.	TRBV19	TRBJ1-2	.	13	TGTGCCAGTAGTATAGAGTCCGGGGGTGGCTACACCTTC	CASSIESGGGYTF
.	TRBV6-5	TRBJ2-7	.	12	TGTGCCAGCAGCCAGTTGATCGGGGAGCAGTACTTC	CASSQLIGEQYF
.	TRBV2	TRBJ1-1	TRBD1	15	TGTGCCAGCAGCTCCTCCGACAGGGTTTACACTGAAGCTTTCTTT	CASSSSDRVYTEAFF
.	TRBV19	TRBJ2-6	TRBD1	17	TGTGCCAGTAAACCGGGACAGGTAATTGCTGGGGCCAACGTCCTGACTTTC	CASKPGQVIAGANVLTF
few	TRBV5-1	TRBJ2-2	.	15	TGCGCCAGCAGCTTGGGAGGGCCCGACACCGGGGAGCTGTTTTTT	CASSLGGPDTGELFF
.	TRBV5-1	TRBJ2-7	TRBD1	15	TGCGCCAGCAGCCCATTAATTCGACAGGGGACAACGCAGTACTTC	CASSPLIRQGTTQYF
.	TRBV6-5	TRBJ2-5	.	13	TGTGCCAGCAGAGTCCCAGACAAAGAGACCCAGTACTTC	CASRVPDKETQYF
.	TRBV7-8	TRBJ2-2	TRBD1	14	TGTGCCAGCAGCTCGGGACAGGCCACCGGGGAGCTGTTTTTT	CASSSGQATGELFF
.	TRBV5-4	TRBJ2-5	TRBD2	16	TGTGCCAGCAGCCGAGTACAGACTAGCGGGAGCGAGACCCAGTACTTC	CASSRVQTSGSETQYF
.	TRBV2	TRBJ2-5	TRBD2	15	TGTGCCAGCATACGAGCGGGAGGGTACCAAGAGACCCAGTACTTC	CASIRAGGYQETQYF
.	TRBV5-1	TRBJ2-4	TRBD1	20	TGCGCCAGCAGCTTGGGGGACAGGGTAAATCCCGGCCCTTCCAAAAACATTCAGTACTTC	CASSLGDRVNPGPSKNIQYF
.	TRBV13	TRBJ2-3	TRBD2	17	TGTGCCAGCAGTCGAGGACTAGCGGGAGGGTCCACAGATACGCAGTATTTT	CASSRGLAGGSTDTQYF